The T cell receptor (beta chain) described here comes from a study of regulatory T cells in long-lasting Graves disease. At least ten counts were recorded for this clonotype. CDR3 regions were amplified by Arm-PCR using iRepertoire HTBI primers to build TCR beta libraries. TCRdb itself ran the multiplex PCR reads through MiXCR, one entry per CDR3 protein. The table includes 300,000 to 400,000 distinct CDR3 sequences, about a sixth detected once. Time point: newly diagnosed GD, antithyroid drugs for less than 3 months. Construction of the TCR library relied on RNA isolated from PBMCs. This CDR3 region has 15 residues. Germline trimming cut 0 bases from V and 7 bases from J; bases unmatched to any gene: 8. Germline CDR1 GTSNPN, CDR2 SVGIG (reference sequence). These data are also associated with another study on T cells in Graves' hyperthyroidism and ophthalmopathy.

This chain connects TRBV30 to TRBJ2-5; 10 bases agree with TRBD2. The sequence derives from a man aged 35-49 years with Graves disease. This specimen consisted of peripheral blood mononuclear cells (PBMCs), obtained at new diagnosis, from a patient treated with antithyroid drugs. CDR3 in DNA: TGTGCCTGGAGTGTACTAGCGGGGCCTCGGGGGACCCAGTACTTC. Translating gives CAWSVLAGPRGTQYF.